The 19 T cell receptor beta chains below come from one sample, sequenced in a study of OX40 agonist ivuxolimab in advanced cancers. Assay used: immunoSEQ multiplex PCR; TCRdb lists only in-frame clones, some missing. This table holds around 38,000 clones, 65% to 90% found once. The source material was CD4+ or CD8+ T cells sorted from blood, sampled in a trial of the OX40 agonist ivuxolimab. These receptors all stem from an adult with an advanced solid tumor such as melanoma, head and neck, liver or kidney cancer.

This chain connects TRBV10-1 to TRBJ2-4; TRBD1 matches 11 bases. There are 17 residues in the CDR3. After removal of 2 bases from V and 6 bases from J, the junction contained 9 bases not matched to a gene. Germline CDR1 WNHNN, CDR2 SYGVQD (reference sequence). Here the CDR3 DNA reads TGCGCCAGCAGTGAGGGCGGGACAGGGGGAAGGGGAAACATTCAGTACTTC. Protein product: CASSEGGTGGRGNIQYF.

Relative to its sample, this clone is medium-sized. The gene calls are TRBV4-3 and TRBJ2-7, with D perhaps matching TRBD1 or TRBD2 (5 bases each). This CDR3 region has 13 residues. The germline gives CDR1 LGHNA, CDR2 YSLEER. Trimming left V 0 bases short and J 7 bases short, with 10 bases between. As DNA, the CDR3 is TGCGCCAGCAGCCAAGACCGGGGCCGGGAGCAGTACTTC. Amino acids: CASSQDRGREQYF.

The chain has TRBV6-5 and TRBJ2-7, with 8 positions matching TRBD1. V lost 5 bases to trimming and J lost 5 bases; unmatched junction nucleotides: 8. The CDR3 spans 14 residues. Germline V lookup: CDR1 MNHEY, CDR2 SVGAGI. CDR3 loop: CASSGIMDRDEQYF. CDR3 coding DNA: TGTGCCAGCAGTGGCATCATGGACAGGGACGAGCAGTACTTC.

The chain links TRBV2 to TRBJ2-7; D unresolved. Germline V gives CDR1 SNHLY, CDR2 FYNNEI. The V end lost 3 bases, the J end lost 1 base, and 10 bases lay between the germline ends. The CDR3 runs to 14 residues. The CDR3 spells CASSDWQRSYEQYF. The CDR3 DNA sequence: TGTGCCAGCAGTGATTGGCAGAGATCCTACGAGCAGTACTTC.

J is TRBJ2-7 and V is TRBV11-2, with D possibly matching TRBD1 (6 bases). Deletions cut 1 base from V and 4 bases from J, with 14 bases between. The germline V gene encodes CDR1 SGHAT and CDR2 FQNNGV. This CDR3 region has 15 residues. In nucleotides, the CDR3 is TGTGCCAGCAGCTTAGGAGAAGGGGGTTGGTACGAGCAGTACTTC. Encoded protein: CASSLGEGGWYEQYF. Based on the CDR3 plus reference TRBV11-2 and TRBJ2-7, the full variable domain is EAGVAQSPRYKIIEKRQSVAFWCNPISGHATLYWYQQILGQGPKLLIQFQNNGVVDDSQLPKDRFSAERLKGVDSTLKIQPAKLEDSAVYLCASSLGEGGWYEQYFGPGTRLTVT.

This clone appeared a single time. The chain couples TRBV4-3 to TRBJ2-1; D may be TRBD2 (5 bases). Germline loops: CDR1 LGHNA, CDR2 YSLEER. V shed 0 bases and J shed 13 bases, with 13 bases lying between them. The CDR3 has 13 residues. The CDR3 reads CASSQDPGMEQFF. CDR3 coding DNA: TGCGCCAGCAGCCAAGATCCCGGGATGGAACAGTTCTTC.

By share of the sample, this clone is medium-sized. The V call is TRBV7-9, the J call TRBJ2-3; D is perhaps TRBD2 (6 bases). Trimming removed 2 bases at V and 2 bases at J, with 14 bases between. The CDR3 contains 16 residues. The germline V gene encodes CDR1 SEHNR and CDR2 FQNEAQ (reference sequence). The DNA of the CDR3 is TGTGCCAGCAGCTTAATCCGGGAGAGATACACAGATACGCAGTATTTT. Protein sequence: CASSLIRERYTDTQYF.

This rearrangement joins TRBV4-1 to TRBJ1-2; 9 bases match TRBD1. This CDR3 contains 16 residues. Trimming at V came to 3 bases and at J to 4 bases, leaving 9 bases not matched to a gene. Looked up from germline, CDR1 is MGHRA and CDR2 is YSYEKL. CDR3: CASSHATDRGAYGYTF. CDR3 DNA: TGCGCCAGCAGCCATGCCACCGACAGGGGGGCCTATGGCTACACCTTC.

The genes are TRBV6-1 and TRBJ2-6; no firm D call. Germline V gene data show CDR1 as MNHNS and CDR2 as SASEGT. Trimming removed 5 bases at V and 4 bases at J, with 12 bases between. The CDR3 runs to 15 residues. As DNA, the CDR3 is TGTGCCAGCAGTCAACCCCCGGGCGGGGCCAACGTCCTGACTTTC. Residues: CASSQPPGGANVLTF.

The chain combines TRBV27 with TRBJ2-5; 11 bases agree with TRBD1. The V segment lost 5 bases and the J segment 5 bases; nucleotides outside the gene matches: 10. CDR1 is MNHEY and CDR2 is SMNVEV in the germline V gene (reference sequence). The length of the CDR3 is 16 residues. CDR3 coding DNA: TGTGCCAGCAGTCCGGGACAGGGGGACCTGGGGGAGACCCAGTACTTC. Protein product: CASSPGQGDLGETQYF.

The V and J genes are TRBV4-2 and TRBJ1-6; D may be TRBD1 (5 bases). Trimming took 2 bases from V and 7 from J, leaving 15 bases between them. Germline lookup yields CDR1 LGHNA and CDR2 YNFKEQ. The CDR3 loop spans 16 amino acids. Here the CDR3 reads CASSQTWGRRNSPLHF. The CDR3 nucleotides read TGTGCCAGCAGCCAAACCTGGGGACGGAGGAATTCACCCCTCCACTTT.

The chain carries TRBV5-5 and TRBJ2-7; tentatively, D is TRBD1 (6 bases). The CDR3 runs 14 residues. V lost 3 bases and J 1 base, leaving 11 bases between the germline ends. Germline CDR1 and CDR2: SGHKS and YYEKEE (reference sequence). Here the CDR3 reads CASSSYRESYEQYF. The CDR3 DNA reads TGTGCCAGCAGCTCATACAGGGAATCCTACGAGCAGTACTTC.

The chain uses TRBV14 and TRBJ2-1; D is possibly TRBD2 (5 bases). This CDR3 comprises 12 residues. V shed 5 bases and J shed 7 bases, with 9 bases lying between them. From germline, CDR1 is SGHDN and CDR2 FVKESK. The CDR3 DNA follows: TGTGCCAGCAGCGAAAGAGGGAATGAGCAGTTCTTC. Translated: CASSERGNEQFF.

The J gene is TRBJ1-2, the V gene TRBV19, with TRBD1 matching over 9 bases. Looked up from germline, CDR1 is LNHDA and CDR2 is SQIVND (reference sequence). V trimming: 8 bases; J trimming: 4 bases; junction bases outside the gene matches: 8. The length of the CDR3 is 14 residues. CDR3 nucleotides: TGTGCCAGTGGGAACAGGGGGCGCGGCTATGGCTACACCTTC. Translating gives CASGNRGRGYGYTF.

CDR3 nucleotides: TGTGCCAGCAGCGTAGCTACTAGCGGCTCTTCCTACGAGCAGTACTTC. Encoded protein: CASSVATSGSSYEQYF. J is TRBJ2-7 and V is TRBV9, with 8 bases that match TRBD2. With 0 bases clipped from V and 1 base from J, the junction kept 6 bases outside the gene matches. CDR1 and CDR2 (germline): SGDLS, YYNGEE. This CDR3 spans 16 amino acids.

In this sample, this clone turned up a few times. The CDR3 DNA reads as TGCGCCAGCAGCCAACAGTGGGGTCTGAGAAGCACTGAAGCTTTCTTT. Translating it yields CASSQQWGLRSTEAFF. The gene calls are TRBV4-1 and TRBJ1-1, with D unresolved. The CDR3 has 16 amino acids. The V end lost 2 bases, the J end lost 4 bases, and 17 bases lay between the germline ends. Germline V gene sequence: CDR1 MGHRA, CDR2 YSYEKL.

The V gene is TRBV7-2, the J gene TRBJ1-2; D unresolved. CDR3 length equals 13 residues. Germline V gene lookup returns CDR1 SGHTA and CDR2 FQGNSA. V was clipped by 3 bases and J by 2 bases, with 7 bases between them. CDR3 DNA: TGTGCCAGCAGCTTCGGGCGAAACTATGGCTACACCTTC. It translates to CASSFGRNYGYTF. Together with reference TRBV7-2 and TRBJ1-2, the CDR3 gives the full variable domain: GAGVSQSPSNKVTEKGKDVELRCDPISGHTALYWYRQSLGQGLEFLIYFQGNSAPDKSGLPSDRFSAERTGGSVSTLTIQRTQQEDSAVYLCASSFGRNYGYTFGSGTRLTVV.

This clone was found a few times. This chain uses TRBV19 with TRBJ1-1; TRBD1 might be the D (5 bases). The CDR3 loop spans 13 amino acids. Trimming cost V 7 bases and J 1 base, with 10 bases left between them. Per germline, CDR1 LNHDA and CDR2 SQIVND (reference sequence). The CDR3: CASKRGTNTEAFF. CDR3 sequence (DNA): TGTGCCAGTAAGAGGGGTACGAACACTGAAGCTTTCTTT.

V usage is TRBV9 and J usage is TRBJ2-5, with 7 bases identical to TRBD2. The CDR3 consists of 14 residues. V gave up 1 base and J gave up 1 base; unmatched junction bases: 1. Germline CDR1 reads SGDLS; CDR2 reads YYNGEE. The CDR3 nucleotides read TGTGCCAGCAGCGTAAGCGGGGCCCAAGAGACCCAGTACTTC. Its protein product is CASSVSGAQETQYF.